A single sample gave rise to the 31 T cell receptor beta chains below, sequenced in a study of blood T cells in healthy people across ages. Together with a sample-barcoded 5' primer, a J-beta primer mix was included in a second PCR lasting 7 to 11 cycles. Via MiXCR, TCRdb re-called the 5' RACE reads, giving one row per CDR3 protein. The data contain hundreds of thousands of distinct CDR3 sequences, about 30% of them singletons. Sequencing was carried out using blood. These receptors were collected from an elderly woman in good health.

The V and J genes are TRBV20-1 and TRBJ1-1; the D gene is possibly TRBD1 (6 bases). The CDR3 extends over 14 amino acids. Per germline, CDR1 DFQATT and CDR2 SNEGSKA (reference sequence). With 6 bases removed from V and 1 base from J, the gap between germline ends came to 15 bases. The CDR3: CSAATGHRNTEAFF. CDR3 nucleotides: TGCAGTGCGGCAACGGGACATCGGAACACTGAAGCTTTCTTT.

The rearrangement joins TRBV28 to TRBJ1-5, with D perhaps TRBD1 (6 bases). The germline V gene has CDR1 MDHEN and CDR2 SYDVKM. V lost 6 bases to trimming and J lost 1 base, with 16 bases between them. CDR3 length: 16 residues. CDR3 sequence reads: CASRNAGEGSNQPQHF. Written as DNA, the CDR3 is TGTGCCAGCAGGAACGCAGGGGAAGGGAGCAATCAGCCCCAGCATTTT.

This clonotype has at least ten counts. CDR3 in DNA: TGCGCCAGCAGCCAAGATGGGTTGAGCAATCAGCCCCAGCATTTT. It codes for CASSQDGLSNQPQHF. V and J are TRBV4-1 and TRBJ1-5; D ambiguous. The CDR3 loop spans 15 amino acids. Germline CDR1 is MGHRA and CDR2 is YSYEKL. The V and J ends lost 0 bases and 1 base respectively, with 7 bases between them.

As regards this clonotype: This may stem from a read error, because a much larger clone lies one nucleotide away. The chain carries TRBV4-1 and TRBJ2-1, with no clear D. The CDR3 runs 16 residues. V was clipped by 0 bases and J by 10 bases, with 19 bases between them. Germline CDR1 reads MGHRA; CDR2 reads YSYEKL. Here the CDR3 reads CASSQDPQASSYEQFF. In DNA form, the CDR3 reads TGCGCCAGCAGCCAAGATCCCCAGGCAAGCTCCTACGAGCAGTTCTTC.

The chain uses TRBV6-5 and TRBJ2-7; the D gene is possibly TRBD2 (6 bases). The CDR3 length is 13 residues. Germline V gives CDR1 MNHEY, CDR2 SVGAGI. The germline V and J ends were trimmed by 6 bases and 1 base, with 10 bases remaining between them. DNA of the CDR3: TGTGCCAGCAGGGAGCTAGCGTCCTACGAGCAGTACTTC. This codes for CASRELASYEQYF.

This clonotype has at least ten counts. The chain has TRBV7-8 and TRBJ1-6; D is uncertain. Germline V lookup: CDR1 SGHVS, CDR2 FQNEAQ. V shed 5 bases and J shed 12 bases, with 14 bases lying between them. The CDR3 covers 13 residues. CDR3 nucleotide sequence: TGTGCCAGCAGCCGCAATCGGGATGGACCCCTCCACTTT. Its translation: CASSRNRDGPLHF.

This clonotype turned up a few times. This chain links TRBV19 with TRBJ2-1; 7 positions agree with TRBD1. Trimming cost V 7 bases and J 7 bases; bases outside gene matches: 7. This CDR3 spans 13 amino acids. Germline CDR1 LNHDA, CDR2 SQIVND (reference sequence). The chain's CDR3 is CASNRTGVNEQFF. The CDR3 DNA reads TGTGCCAGTAATAGAACAGGGGTAAATGAGCAGTTCTTC. Supplemented by reference TRBV19 and TRBJ2-1, the full variable domain reads DGGITQSPKYLFRKEGQNVTLSCEQNLNHDAMYWYRQDPGQGLRLIYYSQIVNDFQKGDIAEGYSVSREKKESFPLTVTSAQKNPTAFYLCASNRTGVNEQFFGPGTRLTVL.

With regard to this clonotype: This may be a read error, as it is one base from a much larger clone. The chain uses TRBV7-2 and TRBJ2-4, with 11 bases lining up with TRBD2. Germline assignment: CDR1 SGHTA and CDR2 FQGNSA. The CDR3 runs to 14 residues. The CDR3, as DNA: TGTGCCAGCAGCTTGGCCGGGACTAGCGGTTATAGGGACTTC. Translated: CASSLAGTSGYRDF. Combining the CDR3 with reference TRBV7-2 and TRBJ2-4 gives the whole variable domain GAGVSQSPSNKVTEKGKDVELRCDPISGHTALYWYRQSLGQGLEFLIYFQGNSAPDKSGLPSDRFSAERTGGSVSTLTIQRTQQEDSAVYLCASSLAGTSGYRDFGAGTRLSVL.

Notes on this clonotype: A much larger clone is a single base away; this may be a read error. The J gene is TRBJ2-1, the V gene TRBV5-4; TRBD2 matches at 9 bases. The CDR3 length is 18 residues. CDR1 is SGHNT, CDR2 YYREEE, per germline (reference sequence). V trimming: 0 bases; J trimming: 4 bases; junction bases outside the gene matches: 11. As DNA, the CDR3 is TGTGCCAGCAGCTTGGCAGGGGGAGGCGGGGGGGTATACAATGAGCAGTTCTTC. Protein product: CASSLAGGGGGVYNEQFF.

As to this clonotype: A much bigger clone sits one base away, suggesting this may be a read error. The CDR3 does not end in the conserved phenylalanine or tryptophan, so this is likely a read error. The rearrangement links TRBV20-1 to TRBJ1-2, with TRBD1 matching 11 bases. Per germline, CDR1 DFQATT and CDR2 SNEGSKA (reference sequence). The CDR3 contains 14 residues. The ends lost 2 bases at V and 7 bases at J; junction bases unmatched: 6. CDR3 region: CSARKTGTGGGYTV. The CDR3, as DNA: TGCAGTGCTAGAAAAACGGGGACAGGGGGTGGCTACACCGTC.

This clonotype was seen repeatedly, ten times or more. The gene calls are TRBV7-2 and TRBJ2-3; D not certain. The CDR3 runs 13 residues. The V gene lost 4 bases and the J gene lost 10 bases, with 15 bases spanning the gap. CDR1 and CDR2 (germline): SGHTA, FQGNSA. The DNA for the CDR3 is TGTGCCAGCAGCTCCTCTTTGGGCCGGGCGCAGTATTTT. This gives the protein CASSSSLGRAQYF.

The CDR3 protein is CASSEWGGRPEAFF. The CDR3, as DNA: TGCGCCAGCAGTGAGTGGGGGGGCAGGCCTGAAGCTTTCTTT. The rearrangement links TRBV10-2 to TRBJ1-1; possibly TRBD1 for D (6 bases). This CDR3 comprises 14 residues. CDR1 is WSHSY, CDR2 SAAADI, per germline. V lost 1 base and J 6 bases, leaving 12 bases between the germline ends.

V is TRBV11-2 and J is TRBJ2-2; D gene unclear. The length of the CDR3 is 15 residues. V lost 1 base and J lost 4, with 10 bases in between. Germline V CDR1 and CDR2: SGHAT, FQNNGV. In DNA form, the CDR3 reads TGTGCCAGCAGCTTAGCCCGGTGGAGCACCGGGGAGCTGTTTTTT. Encoded protein: CASSLARWSTGELFF.

This clonotype is medium-sized (0.01 to 0.1%) within its sample. Since a much larger clone is just one base distant, this may be a read error. J is TRBJ2-5 and V is TRBV4-2; 9 bases agree with TRBD2. CDR3 length: 14 amino acids. Germline V gives CDR1 LGHNA, CDR2 YNFKEQ. CDR3 amino acids: CASSQGLAGSEQYF. DNA of the CDR3: TGCGCCAGCAGCCAAGGCCTAGCGGGGAGTGAGCAGTACTTC.

The chain is built from TRBV6-2 or TRBV6-3 and TRBJ1-1, with D hard to call. Germline-derived CDR1 and CDR2 are MNHEY and SVGEGT. There are 14 residues in the CDR3. Trimming removed 2 bases at V and 2 bases at J, with 9 bases between. CDR3 in amino acids: CASSYEESNTEAFF. As DNA, the CDR3 is TGTGCCAGCAGTTACGAGGAATCTAACACTGAAGCTTTCTTT.

This clonotype was seen only a few times. A much larger clone sits a single nucleotide away, making a read error possible. The gene calls are TRBV6-5 and TRBJ2-5; D not resolved. The CDR3 is 14 amino acids. In germline, CDR1 is MNHEY, CDR2 SVGAGI. The V and J ends lost 2 bases and 4 bases respectively, with 11 bases between them. This CDR3 is CASSYGSRRETQYF. The CDR3, as DNA: TGTGCCAGCAGTTACGGCAGCCGTAGAGAGACCCAGTACTTC.

This clonotype turned up a few times. A much larger clone sits a single nucleotide away, making a read error possible. This rearrangement joins TRBV7-3 to TRBJ2-1; 7 bases align to TRBD2. The CDR3 spans 15 residues. V lost 2 bases, J lost 5 bases, and 6 bases stayed unmatched. The germline V gene encodes CDR1 SGHTA and CDR2 FQGTGA. CDR3 residues: CASSLPGGTHNEQFF. CDR3 nucleotide sequence: TGTGCCAGCAGCTTACCCGGGGGGACCCACAATGAGCAGTTCTTC.

This clonotype has a count of ten or more. The gene calls are TRBV5-1 and TRBJ2-5, with 7 bases identical to TRBD2. The junction had 4 bases not matched to a gene; V was cut back by 3 bases and J by 5 bases. The CDR3 covers 13 residues. Germline V gene sequence: CDR1 SGHRS, CDR2 YFSETQ. The CDR3 loop is CASSSAGRETQYF. CDR3 sequence (DNA): TGCGCCAGCAGCTCAGCGGGGCGGGAGACCCAGTACTTC.

This clonotype has a count of ten or more. The chain is built from TRBV12-3 or TRBV12-4 and TRBJ2-5; D ambiguous. Trimming cost V 6 bases and J 7 bases, with 21 bases left between them. The CDR3 length is 15 residues. The CDR3 DNA sequence: TGTGCCAGCAGCTATGTAGCAAGAAGGTCTGGGACCCAGTACTTC. Protein product: CASSYVARRSGTQYF.

The rearrangement joins TRBV7-2 to TRBJ2-1; D remains unclear. The J call may be wrong; the DNA end is better matched by TRBJ2-7. Germline CDR1 is SGHTA and CDR2 is FQGNSA. The CDR3 spans 14 residues. The chain's CDR3 is CASSGDPTYNEQYF. The CDR3 DNA reads TGTGCCAGCAGCGGAGACCCAACCTACAATGAGCAGTACTTC.

This clonotype was found many times. The chain joins TRBV15 to TRBJ2-6; 7 bases align to TRBD1. This CDR3 is built from 15 residues. The germline gives CDR1 LNHNV, CDR2 YYDKDF (reference sequence). V trimming: 6 bases; J trimming: 1 base; junction bases outside the gene matches: 3. CDR3 sequence (DNA): TGTGCCACCAGTAGACAGGGTTCTGGGGCCAACGTCCTGACTTTC. As protein: CATSRQGSGANVLTF.

This clonotype was detected many times. The chain employs TRBV7-9 and TRBJ2-1; D is perhaps TRBD1 or TRBD2 (6 bases each). V shed 5 bases and J shed 7 bases, with 21 bases lying between them. The CDR3 is 16 amino acids. Germline V gene sequence: CDR1 SEHNR, CDR2 FQNEAQ (reference sequence). The CDR3 DNA sequence: TGTGCCAGCAGCGCTCCGGGACAACCACGGGGGAATGAGCAGTTCTTC. This encodes CASSAPGQPRGNEQFF. Complete variable domain (other parts from reference TRBV7-9 and TRBJ2-1): DTGVSQNPRHKITKRGQNVTFRCDPISEHNRLYWYRQTLGQGPEFLTYFQNEAQLEKSRLLSDRFSAERPKGSFSTLEIQRTEQGDSAMYLCASSAPGQPRGNEQFFGPGTRLTVL.

This clonotype was counted at least ten times. The chain is built from TRBV6-5 and TRBJ2-7, with TRBD1 matching over 10 bases. The germline V gene encodes CDR1 MNHEY and CDR2 SVGAGI. The CDR3 covers 15 residues. V lost 4 bases, J lost 6 bases, and 9 bases stayed unmatched. Written as DNA, the CDR3 is TGTGCCAGCAGTTCCGACCCCGGGACAGGGGCCGAGCAGTACTTC. Translation: CASSSDPGTGAEQYF.

About this clonotype itself: The germline gene is not matched at one end of the junction; a read error may be the cause. CDR3 in DNA: TGTGCCAGCAGCCGGCGGGGACAGGAGGATAATGAAAAACTGTATTTT. Translation: CASSRRGQEDNEKLYF. V and J are TRBV5-4 and TRBJ1-4, with 8 bases fitting TRBD1. This CDR3 is built from 16 residues. Germline values: CDR1 SGHNT, CDR2 YYREEE (reference sequence).

V gene TRBV5-1 combines with J gene TRBJ1-1, with D tentatively TRBD1 (6 bases). CDR3 length: 15 amino acids. CDR1 SGHRS and CDR2 YFSETQ come from the germline V gene. V was trimmed by 6 bases and J by 4 bases, leaving 19 bases between them. As DNA, the CDR3 is TGCGCCAGCAAAGAGAGGGGGGGCAGCGGCACTGAAGCTTTCTTT. It codes for CASKERGGSGTEAFF.

Concerning this clonotype itself: It may be a read error: a sequence one base away is much more abundant. This rearrangement joins TRBV5-1 to TRBJ2-7; D call uncertain. The CDR3 loop spans 14 amino acids. Germline CDR1 reads SGHRS; CDR2 reads YFSETQ. The germline V and J ends were trimmed by 0 bases and 5 bases, with 12 bases remaining between them. In DNA form, the CDR3 reads TGCGCCAGCAGCTTGGGGGTTGTAGTGGACGAGCAGTACTTC. Translating gives CASSLGVVVDEQYF.

As regards this clonotype: A much larger clone lies one base from this, so it may be a read error. The chain uses TRBV2 and TRBJ2-5; TRBD2 agrees at 7 bases. Germline loops: CDR1 SNHLY, CDR2 FYNNEI. The CDR3 is made up of 13 amino acids. CDR3 amino acids: CVSSVRGEETQYF. The CDR3 DNA sequence: TGTGTCAGCAGTGTCCGGGGGGAAGAGACCCAGTACTTC. The whole variable domain, remainder taken from reference TRBV2 and TRBJ2-5, is EPEVTQTPSHQVTQMGQEVILRCVPISNHLYFYWYRQILGQKVEFLVSFYNNEISEKSEIFDDQFSVERPDGSNFTLKIRSTKLEDSAMYFCVSSVRGEETQYFGPGTRLLVL.

The rearrangement joins TRBV7-2 to TRBJ2-3; D might be TRBD1 or TRBD2, each matching 7 bases. CDR1 is SGHTA and CDR2 is FQGNSA in the germline V gene. The CDR3 totals 16 residues. Trimming pared 10 bases from V and 4 bases from J, leaving 24 bases between. The CDR3 reads CATIQGGGRWADTQYF. In DNA, the CDR3 is TGTGCCACCATTCAGGGGGGGGGGCGGTGGGCAGATACGCAGTATTTT.

The chain is built from TRBV29-1 and TRBJ1-6; D possibly corresponds to TRBD1 (5 bases). V was clipped by 7 bases and J by 9 bases, with 16 bases between them. Germline V gene sequence: CDR1 SQVTM, CDR2 ANQGSEA. The CDR3 has 13 residues. CDR3 DNA: TGCAGCGCCCGGTTTCAGGGCGGTTCACCCCTCCACTTT. It specifies CSARFQGGSPLHF.

Points on this clonotype: This could be a read error, since a much larger clone is one nucleotide away. The V call is TRBV7-2, the J call TRBJ2-7; 8 bases map to TRBD2. Germline CDR1 and CDR2: SGHTA and FQGNSA. Trimming took 6 bases from V and 10 from J; bases not matched to a gene: 20. The CDR3 loop spans 16 amino acids. In DNA, the CDR3 is TGTGCCAGCAGTCCCCTCGGCGGGGGGATCGGAGAGGCCCAGTACTTC. Its protein product is CASSPLGGGIGEAQYF.

This clonotype was observed a few times. V usage is TRBV5-6 and J usage is TRBJ1-6; 9 bases are shared with TRBD1. Germline lookup yields CDR1 SGHDT and CDR2 YYEEEE. Trimming removed 5 bases from V and 9 bases from J; junction bases left unmatched: 9. This CDR3 is 15 amino acids long. The CDR3: CASRPGQGPGSPLHF. The CDR3 DNA sequence: TGTGCCAGCAGACCGGGACAGGGCCCTGGTTCACCCCTCCACTTT.